This passage covers 11 T cell receptor beta chains from one sample sequenced in a study of OX40 agonist ivuxolimab in advanced cancers. Here immunoSEQ multiplex PCR was the method, and the copy in TCRdb shows in-frame clones only, minus some. The sample records about 45,000 clones, around nine tenths being singletons. The sequencing used CD4+ or CD8+ T cells sorted from blood, collected in a trial of the OX40 agonist ivuxolimab. The receptors derive from an adult with an advanced solid tumor such as melanoma, head and neck, liver or kidney cancer.

V usage is TRBV11-2 and J usage is TRBJ2-5; 11 bases map to TRBD2. The germline gives CDR1 SGHAT, CDR2 FQNNGV. This CDR3 comprises 19 residues. The J segment lost 11 bases and the V segment lost 3 bases, leaving 23 bases of the junction unmatched. This chain's CDR3 is CASSFVSTSGSSKARKQYF. CDR3 nucleotides: TGTGCCAGCAGCTTCGTATCAACTAGCGGGAGTTCTAAGGCGCGTAAGCAGTACTTC.

The chain combines TRBV6-1 with TRBJ1-5, with 7 bases matching TRBD1. This CDR3 region has 15 residues. After removal of 2 bases from V and 4 bases from J, the junction contained 5 bases not matched to a gene. Germline assignment: CDR1 MNHNS and CDR2 SASEGT. The CDR3 DNA reads as TGTGCCAGCAGTGAAAGGGGACAGCCAAATCAGCCCCAGCATTTT. It codes for CASSERGQPNQPQHF.

The chain has TRBV19 and TRBJ1-3, with D unclear. Per the germline V gene, CDR1 is LNHDA and CDR2 is SQIVND (reference sequence). V gave up 5 bases and J gave up 0 bases, with 11 bases separating them. The CDR3 is made up of 15 amino acids. This CDR3 is CASSRTGSSGNTIYF. CDR3 in DNA: TGTGCCAGTAGTCGGACGGGTAGCTCTGGAAACACCATATATTTT.

The CDR3 loop reads CASSLASGRQSETQYF. CDR3 DNA: TGCGCCAGCAGCTTGGCTAGCGGGAGGCAATCAGAGACCCAGTACTTC. The chain links TRBV5-1 to TRBJ2-5; 11 positions match TRBD2. CDR3 length: 16 amino acids. The germline V gene encodes CDR1 SGHRS and CDR2 YFSETQ. V trimming: 0 bases; J trimming: 4 bases; junction bases outside the gene matches: 5.

J is TRBJ2-2 and V is TRBV4-3; 8 bases are a match to TRBD2. Germline-derived CDR1 and CDR2 are LGHNA and YSLEER. The CDR3 sequence is 16 residues long. V shed 4 bases and J 1 base; nucleotides not matched to a gene: 5. The DNA of the CDR3 is TGCGCCAGCAGCCGAGGTACTAGCGGGAACACCGGGGAGCTGTTTTTT. It encodes CASSRGTSGNTGELFF.

The chain links TRBV12-5 to TRBJ2-3; tentative D call: TRBD1 (5 bases). From germline, CDR1 is LGHNT and CDR2 FRNRAP. CDR3 length equals 11 residues. The V end lost 3 bases, the J end lost 8 bases, and 6 bases lay between the germline ends. Here the CDR3 DNA reads TGTGCTAGTGGTTTAGGGGTTACGCAGTATTTT. This translates into CASGLGVTQYF.

The chain links TRBV28 to TRBJ1-2; D unresolved. V was pared by 1 base and J by 2 bases, with 8 bases between. Germline values: CDR1 MDHEN, CDR2 SYDVKM. The CDR3 contains 14 residues. CDR3 protein: CASSLLGQNYGYTF. Written as DNA, the CDR3 is TGTGCCAGCAGTTTATTGGGCCAAAACTATGGCTACACCTTC.

The rearrangement links TRBV11-3 to TRBJ2-1, with 7 nucleotides matching TRBD2. The CDR3 contains 15 residues. V lost 2 bases and J lost 7; bases outside the gene matches: 8. The germline V gene encodes CDR1 SGHNT and CDR2 YENEEA. The CDR3 DNA is TGTGCCAGCAGCTTATTCGGCGGGAGTGATAATGAGCAGTTCTTC. It is translated as CASSLFGGSDNEQFF. The full variable domain, rest sourced from reference TRBV11-3 and TRBJ2-1, is EAGVVQSPRYKIIEKKQPVAFWCNPISGHNTLYWYLQNLGQGPELLIRYENEEAVDDSQLPKDRFSAERLKGVDSTLKIQPAELGDSAVYLCASSLFGGSDNEQFFGPGTRLTVL.

The genes are TRBV5-1 and TRBJ1-4; a possible D gene is TRBD1 (5 bases). The V and J ends lost 0 bases and 3 bases respectively, with 9 bases between them. This CDR3 spans 15 amino acids. Germline CDR1 is SGHRS and CDR2 is YFSETQ. The CDR3 region is CASSLDRPPNEKLFF. The CDR3 nucleotides read TGCGCCAGCAGCTTGGACAGGCCCCCTAATGAAAAACTGTTTTTT.

V gene TRBV5-1 combines with J gene TRBJ2-3, with D perhaps matching TRBD2 (5 bases). The V gene's germline CDR1 is SGHRS and CDR2 YFSETQ. CDR3 length: 14 amino acids. The germline V and J ends were trimmed by 5 bases and 2 bases, with 12 bases remaining between them. For the CDR3, the DNA is TGCGCCAGCAGGGTCAGCGGCACCACAGATACGCAGTATTTT. Residues: CASRVSGTTDTQYF.

V and J are TRBV30 and TRBJ2-3, with 8 bases that match TRBD2. V shed 0 bases and J 3 bases; nucleotides not matched to a gene: 5. The CDR3 extends over 15 amino acids. From germline, CDR1 is GTSNPN and CDR2 SVGIG (reference sequence). In DNA form, the CDR3 reads TGTGCCTGGAGTGTAGGCCTAGCGGGTACAGATACGCAGTATTTT. It codes for CAWSVGLAGTDTQYF.